This T cell receptor beta chain was retrieved from a study of regulatory T cells in long-lasting Graves disease. This clonotype has ten or more counts. Between the trimmed V and J ends, which lost 6 bases and 4 bases, there was a span of 6 bases. The CDR3 is 11 residues long. As for time point: newly diagnosed GD, antithyroid drugs for less than 3 months. The TCR library used RNA extracted from PBMCs. Peripheral blood, at about 9 milliliters, went into EDTA tubes. Researchers made TCR beta libraries by using iRepertoire HTBI primers and running Arm-PCR on CDR3 regions. Via MiXCR, TCRdb re-called the multiplex PCR reads, giving one row per CDR3 protein. The data hold around 420,000 distinct CDR3 sequences, with roughly 16% observed a single time.

The J gene is TRBJ1-1, the V gene TRBV12-3 or TRBV12-4; no definite D call. Source: peripheral blood mononuclear cells (PBMCs), taken at new diagnosis, from a patient treated with antithyroid drugs. The clonotype was recovered from a female donor with Graves disease. The CDR3 here is CASRFATEAFF. DNA for the CDR3: TGTGCCAGCAGGTTTGCCACTGAAGCTTTCTTT.